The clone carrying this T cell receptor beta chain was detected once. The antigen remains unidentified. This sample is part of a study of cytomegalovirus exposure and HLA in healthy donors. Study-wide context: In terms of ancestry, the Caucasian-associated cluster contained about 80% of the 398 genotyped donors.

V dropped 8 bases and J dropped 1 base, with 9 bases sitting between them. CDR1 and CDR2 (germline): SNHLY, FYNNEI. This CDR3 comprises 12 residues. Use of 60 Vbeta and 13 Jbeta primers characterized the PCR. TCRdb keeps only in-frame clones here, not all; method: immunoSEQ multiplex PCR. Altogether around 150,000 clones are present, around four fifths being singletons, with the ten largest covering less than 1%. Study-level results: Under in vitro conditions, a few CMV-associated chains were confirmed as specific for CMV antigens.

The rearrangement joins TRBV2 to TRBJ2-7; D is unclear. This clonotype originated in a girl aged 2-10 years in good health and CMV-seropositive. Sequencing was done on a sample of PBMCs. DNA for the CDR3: TGTGCCAGCCGACATTCATCCTACGAGCAGTACTTC. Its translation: CASRHSSYEQYF.